This T cell receptor beta chain was recovered during a study of shared clonotypes between healthy human individuals. The overall study: Two women and a few men aged 18 to 49 served as donors.

Here immunoSEQ multiplex PCR was the method, and the copy in TCRdb shows in-frame clones only, minus some. This table holds some 2,000,000 clones, about 94% found once. Remarks on this clone: Its antigen is currently unknown.

The germline gives CDR1 SGHRS, CDR2 YFSETQ. Trimming shortened V by 7 bases and J by 1 base, and 8 bases separated the two germline ends. This CDR3 is 12 amino acids long. The naive CD8 population came from CD45RO-negative cells selected for CCR7, without terminally differentiated effector memory CD45RA+ cells. Findings and caveats of the study: Sequencing depth was expected to affect clonotype sharing among donors.

The sequenced sample was naive CD8+ T cells sorted from blood. This receptor was taken from a man aged 18 to 29 in good health. The chain recombines TRBV5-1 with TRBJ1-1, with D maybe TRBD1 (6 bases). The CDR3 sequence: CASSTGNTEAFF. DNA of the CDR3: TGCGCCAGCTCGACAGGGAACACTGAAGCTTTCTTT.